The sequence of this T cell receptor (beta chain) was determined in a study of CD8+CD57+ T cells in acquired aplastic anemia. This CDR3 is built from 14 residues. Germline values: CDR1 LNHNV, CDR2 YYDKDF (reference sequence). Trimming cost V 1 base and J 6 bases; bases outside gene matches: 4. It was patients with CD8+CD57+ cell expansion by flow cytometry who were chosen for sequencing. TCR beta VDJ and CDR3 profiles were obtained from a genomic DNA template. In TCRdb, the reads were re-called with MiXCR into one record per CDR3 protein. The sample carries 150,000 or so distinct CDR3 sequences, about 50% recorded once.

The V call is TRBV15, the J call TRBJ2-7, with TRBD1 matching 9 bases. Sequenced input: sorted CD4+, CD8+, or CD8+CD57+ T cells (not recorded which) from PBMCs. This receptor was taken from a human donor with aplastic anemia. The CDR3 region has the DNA TGTGCCACCAGCAGAGTTACAGGGGGCATCGAGCAGTACTTC. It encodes CATSRVTGGIEQYF.